This T cell receptor (beta chain) was sequenced for a study of human T cells and chemical hapten exposure. Time point noted: patch test 1, 2 weeks after DPC sensitization. Described treatment: therapeutic diphenylcyclopropenone sensitization with weekly scalp DPC. V trimming: 4 bases; J trimming: 2 bases; junction bases outside the gene matches: 5. CDR3 length equals 15 residues. Per the germline V gene, CDR1 is SGDLS and CDR2 is YYNGEE. Each CDR3 protein gets one entry after TCRdb re-called the RACE reads with MiXCR. The data hold over 95,000 distinct CDR3 sequences, with 9.5% to 15% observed a single time.

The chain recombines TRBV9 with TRBJ2-1; 8 bases agree with TRBD2. The origin of this receptor is a woman between 40 and 55 years old with alopecia areata. Some clones in this sample may be carry-over from other donors' samples. Sequencing was performed on whole blood, taken in connection with sensitization to the hapten diphenylcyclopropenone (DPC). Written as DNA, the CDR3 is TGTGCCAGCAGCTCGAGCGGGAGTCCCTACAATGAGCAGTTCTTC. Translated, it gives CASSSSGSPYNEQFF.